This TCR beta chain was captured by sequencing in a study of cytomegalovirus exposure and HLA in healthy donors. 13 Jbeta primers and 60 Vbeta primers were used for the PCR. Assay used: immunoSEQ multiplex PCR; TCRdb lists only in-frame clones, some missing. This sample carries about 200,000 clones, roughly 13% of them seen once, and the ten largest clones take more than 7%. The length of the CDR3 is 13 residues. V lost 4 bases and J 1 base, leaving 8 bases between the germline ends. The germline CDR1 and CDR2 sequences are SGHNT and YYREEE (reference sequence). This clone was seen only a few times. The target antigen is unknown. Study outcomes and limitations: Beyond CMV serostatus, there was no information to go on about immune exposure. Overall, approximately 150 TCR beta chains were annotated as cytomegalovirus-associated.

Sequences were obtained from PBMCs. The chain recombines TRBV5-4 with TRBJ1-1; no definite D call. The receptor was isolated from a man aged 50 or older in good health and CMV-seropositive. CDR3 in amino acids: CASSQQENTEAFF. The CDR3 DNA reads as TGTGCCAGCAGCCAGCAGGAGAACACTGAAGCTTTCTTT. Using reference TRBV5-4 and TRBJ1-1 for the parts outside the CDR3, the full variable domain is ETGVTQSPTHLIKTRGQQVTLRCSSQSGHNTVSWYQQALGQGPQFIFQYYREEENGRGNFPPRFSGLQFPNYSSELNVNALELDDSALYLCASSQQENTEAFFGQGTRLTVV.